This TCR beta chain is from a study of control samples from healthy donors and cancer patients. The CDR3 has 13 amino acids. Per the germline V gene, CDR1 is GTSNPN and CDR2 is SVGIG (reference sequence). The ends were cut back, 0 bases at V and 4 bases at J, with 10 bases in the middle. Sequenced by immunoSEQ multiplex PCR; TCRdb stores in-frame clones only, minus some. The sample shows about 140,000 clones, 90% to 95% of them seen only once. This receptor was taken from a man between 35 and 55 years old in good health. Sequencing was done on a sample of blood. This rearrangement joins TRBV30 to TRBJ2-7; D call uncertain. CDR3 DNA: TGTGCCTGGAGTGTACAAGGTGGTTACGAGCAGTACTTC. The encoded protein is CAWSVQGGYEQYF.